This paragraph covers one TCR beta chain sequence. This record belongs to a study of blood T cell repertoires in COVID-19. About the research overall: The United States, Italy and Spain supplied acute and convalescent COVID-19 samples. From T cells, B-cell-depleted T cells, or PBMCs came the material, which was cDNA or gDNA.

In the original analysis: Scientists estimated how many nucleated cells there were by amplifying reference gene primers. TCRdb's table, derived via immunoSEQ multiplex PCR, lists solely in-frame clones and lacks some. That table furnishes V, J and clone size, whereas the DNA furnished D and trimming. This sample yields more than 110,000 clones, of which about 89% are seen a single time; around 3.2% belongs to the top ten. Per the germline V gene, CDR1 is LNHDA and CDR2 is SQIVND (reference sequence). The CDR3 extends over 14 amino acids. V gave up 4 bases and J gave up 16 bases, with 23 bases separating them.

The chain couples TRBV19 to TRBJ2-4, with D possibly TRBD2 on 6 matching bases. The sample comprised peripheral blood. The origin of this receptor is a man aged 60 to 75 with active or convalescent COVID-19. CDR3 sequence: CASSRDRDPRLEYF. The CDR3 bases are TGTGCCAGTAGTAGAGACCGGGACCCCCGACTAGAATACTTC.